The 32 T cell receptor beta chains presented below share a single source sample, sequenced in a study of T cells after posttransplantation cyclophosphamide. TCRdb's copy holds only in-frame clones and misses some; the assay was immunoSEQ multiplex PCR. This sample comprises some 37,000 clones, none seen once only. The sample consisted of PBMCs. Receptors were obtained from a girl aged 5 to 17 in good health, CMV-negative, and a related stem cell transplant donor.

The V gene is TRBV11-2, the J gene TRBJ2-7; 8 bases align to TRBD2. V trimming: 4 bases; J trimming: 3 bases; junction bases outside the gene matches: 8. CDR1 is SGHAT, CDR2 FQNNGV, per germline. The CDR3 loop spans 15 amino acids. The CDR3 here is CASSSGAGGNYEQYF. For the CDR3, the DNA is TGTGCCAGCAGCTCAGGGGCGGGAGGTAACTACGAGCAGTACTTC.

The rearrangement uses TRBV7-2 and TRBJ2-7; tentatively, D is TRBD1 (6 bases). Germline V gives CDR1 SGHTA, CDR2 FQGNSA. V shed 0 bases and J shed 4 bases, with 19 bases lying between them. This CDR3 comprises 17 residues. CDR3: CASSLAVSGAPAYEQYF. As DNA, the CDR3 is TGTGCCAGCAGCTTAGCTGTATCAGGGGCTCCCGCGTACGAGCAGTACTTC.

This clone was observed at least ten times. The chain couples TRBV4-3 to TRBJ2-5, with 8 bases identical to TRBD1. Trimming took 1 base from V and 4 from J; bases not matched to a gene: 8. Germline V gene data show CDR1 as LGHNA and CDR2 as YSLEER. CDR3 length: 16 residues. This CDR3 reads CASSQVQGAGGETQYF. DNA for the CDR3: TGCGCCAGCAGCCAAGTTCAGGGGGCGGGTGGAGAGACCCAGTACTTC.

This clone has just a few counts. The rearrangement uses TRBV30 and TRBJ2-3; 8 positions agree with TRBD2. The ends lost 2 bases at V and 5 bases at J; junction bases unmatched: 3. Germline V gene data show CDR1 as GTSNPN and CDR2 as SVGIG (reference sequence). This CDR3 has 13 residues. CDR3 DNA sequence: TGTGCCTGGAGTAGCGGGGGCCAAGATACGCAGTATTTT. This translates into CAWSSGGQDTQYF.

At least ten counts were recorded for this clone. CDR3 residues: CASSVEGSDQPQHF. For the CDR3, the DNA is TGTGCCAGCAGTGTGGAGGGCTCCGATCAGCCCCAGCATTTT. The chain is built from TRBV6-1 and TRBJ1-5; D uncertain. Deletions cut 4 bases from V and 5 bases from J, with 12 bases between. The CDR3 totals 14 residues. Per the germline V gene, CDR1 is MNHNS and CDR2 is SASEGT.

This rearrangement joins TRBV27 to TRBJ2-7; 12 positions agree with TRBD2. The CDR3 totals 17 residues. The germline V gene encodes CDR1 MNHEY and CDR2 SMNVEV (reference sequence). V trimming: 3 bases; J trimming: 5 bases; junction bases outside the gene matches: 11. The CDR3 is CASSFLPPGLAGNEQYF. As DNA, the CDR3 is TGTGCCAGCAGTTTTCTGCCACCGGGACTAGCGGGTAACGAGCAGTACTTC.

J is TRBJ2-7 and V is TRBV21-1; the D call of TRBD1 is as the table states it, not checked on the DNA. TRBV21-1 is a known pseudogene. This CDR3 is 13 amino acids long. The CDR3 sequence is CASTPTESYEQYF. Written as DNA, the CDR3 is TGTGCCAGCACCCCGACAGAGTCCTACGAGCAGTACTTC.

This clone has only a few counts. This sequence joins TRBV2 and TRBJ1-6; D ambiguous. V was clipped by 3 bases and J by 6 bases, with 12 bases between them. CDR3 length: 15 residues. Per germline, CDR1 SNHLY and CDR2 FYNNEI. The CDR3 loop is CASSDRREPNSPLHF. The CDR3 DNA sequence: TGTGCCAGCAGTGACCGTCGGGAACCTAATTCACCCCTCCACTTT. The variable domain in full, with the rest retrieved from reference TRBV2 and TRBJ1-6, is EPEVTQTPSHQVTQMGQEVILRCVPISNHLYFYWYRQILGQKVEFLVSFYNNEISEKSEIFDDQFSVERPDGSNFTLKIRSTKLEDSAMYFCASSDRREPNSPLHFGNGTRLTVT.

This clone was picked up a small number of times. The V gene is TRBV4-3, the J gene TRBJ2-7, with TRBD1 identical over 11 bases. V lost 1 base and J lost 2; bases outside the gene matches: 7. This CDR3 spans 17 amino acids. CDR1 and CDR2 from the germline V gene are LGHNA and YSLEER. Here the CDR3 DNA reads TGCGCCAGCAGCCAAGGGGTTCCGGGACAGGGGGCCTACGAGCAGTACTTC. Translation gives CASSQGVPGQGAYEQYF.

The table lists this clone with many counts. CDR3 sequence reads: CASSRGRDSSYNEQFF. CDR3 DNA: TGTGCCAGCAGTCGGGGGCGGGACAGCTCCTACAATGAGCAGTTCTTC. The chain carries TRBV5-5 and TRBJ2-1; D may be TRBD1 (7 bases). V was pared by 5 bases and J by 0 bases, with 15 bases between. CDR1 is SGHKS and CDR2 is YYEKEE in the germline V gene (reference sequence). The CDR3 loop spans 16 amino acids.

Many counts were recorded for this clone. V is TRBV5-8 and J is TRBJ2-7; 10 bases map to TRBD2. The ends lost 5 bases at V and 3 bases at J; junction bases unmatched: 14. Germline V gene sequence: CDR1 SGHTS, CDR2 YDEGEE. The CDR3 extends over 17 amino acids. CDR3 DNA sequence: TGTGCCAGCAGACTCTCGGCTAGCGGGAGTAGTAGCTACGAGCAGTACTTC. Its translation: CASRLSASGSSSYEQYF.

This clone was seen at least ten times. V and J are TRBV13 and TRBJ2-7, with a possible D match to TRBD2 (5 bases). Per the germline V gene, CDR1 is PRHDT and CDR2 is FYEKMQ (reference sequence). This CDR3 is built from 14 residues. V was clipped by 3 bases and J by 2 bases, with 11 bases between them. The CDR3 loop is CASSFGRATYEQYF. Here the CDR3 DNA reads TGTGCCAGCAGCTTCGGGCGGGCCACCTACGAGCAGTACTTC.

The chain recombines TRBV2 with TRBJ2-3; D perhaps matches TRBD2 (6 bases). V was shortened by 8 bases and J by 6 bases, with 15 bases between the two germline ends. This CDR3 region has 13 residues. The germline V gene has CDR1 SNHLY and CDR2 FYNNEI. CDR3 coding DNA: TGTGCCAGCGGGACTTCAACGGGGGATACGCAGTATTTT. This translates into CASGTSTGDTQYF.

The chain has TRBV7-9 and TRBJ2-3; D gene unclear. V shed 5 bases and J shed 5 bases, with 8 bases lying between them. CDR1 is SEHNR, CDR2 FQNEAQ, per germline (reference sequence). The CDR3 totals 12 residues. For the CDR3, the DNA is TGTGCCAGCAGCCCAGGCCTAGATACGCAGTATTTT. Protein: CASSPGLDTQYF.

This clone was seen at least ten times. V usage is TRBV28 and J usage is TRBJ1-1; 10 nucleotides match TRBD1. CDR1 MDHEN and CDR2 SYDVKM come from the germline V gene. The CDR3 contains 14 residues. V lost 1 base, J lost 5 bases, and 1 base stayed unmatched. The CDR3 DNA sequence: TGTGCCAGCAGTTTATTGGACAGGGGGACTGAAGCTTTCTTT. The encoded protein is CASSLLDRGTEAFF. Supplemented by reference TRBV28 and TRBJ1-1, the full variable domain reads DVKVTQSSRYLVKRTGEKVFLECVQDMDHENMFWYRQDPGLGLRLIYFSYDVKMKEKGDIPEGYSVSREKKERFSLILESASTNQTSMYLCASSLLDRGTEAFFGQGTRLTVV.

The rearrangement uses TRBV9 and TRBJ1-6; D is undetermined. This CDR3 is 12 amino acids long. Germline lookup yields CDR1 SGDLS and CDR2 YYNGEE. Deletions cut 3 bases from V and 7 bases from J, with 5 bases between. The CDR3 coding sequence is TGTGCCAGCAGCGGGGCCAATTCACCCCTCCACTTT. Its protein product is CASSGANSPLHF.

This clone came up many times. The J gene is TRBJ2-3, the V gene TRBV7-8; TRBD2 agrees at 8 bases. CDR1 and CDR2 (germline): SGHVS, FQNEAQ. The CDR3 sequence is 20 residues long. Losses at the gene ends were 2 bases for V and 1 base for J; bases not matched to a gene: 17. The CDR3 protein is CASSLLGGVAVARGTDTQYF. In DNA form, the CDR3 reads TGTGCCAGCAGCTTACTCGGGGGGGTAGCGGTCGCCCGGGGCACAGATACGCAGTATTTT.

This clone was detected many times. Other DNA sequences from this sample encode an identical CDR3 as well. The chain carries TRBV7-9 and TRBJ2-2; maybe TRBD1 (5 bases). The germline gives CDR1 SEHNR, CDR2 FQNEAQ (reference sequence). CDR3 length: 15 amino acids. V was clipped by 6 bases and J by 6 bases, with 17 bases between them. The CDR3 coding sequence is TGTGCCAGCAGATCCCAGCAGGGTCGGGCCGGGGAGCTGTTTTTT. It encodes CASRSQQGRAGELFF.

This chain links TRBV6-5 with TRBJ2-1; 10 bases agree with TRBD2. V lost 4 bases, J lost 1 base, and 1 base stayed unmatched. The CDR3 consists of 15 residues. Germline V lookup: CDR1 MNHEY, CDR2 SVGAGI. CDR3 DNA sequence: TGTGCCAGCAGTTCAGCGGGAGGGTCCTACAATGAGCAGTTCTTC. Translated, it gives CASSSAGGSYNEQFF.

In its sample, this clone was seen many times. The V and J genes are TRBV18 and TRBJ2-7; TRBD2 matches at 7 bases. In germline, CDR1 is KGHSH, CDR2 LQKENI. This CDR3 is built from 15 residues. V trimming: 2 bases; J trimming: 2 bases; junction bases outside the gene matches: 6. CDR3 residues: CASSPTGTTAYEQYF. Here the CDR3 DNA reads TGTGCCAGCTCACCAACTGGGACTACCGCCTACGAGCAGTACTTC.

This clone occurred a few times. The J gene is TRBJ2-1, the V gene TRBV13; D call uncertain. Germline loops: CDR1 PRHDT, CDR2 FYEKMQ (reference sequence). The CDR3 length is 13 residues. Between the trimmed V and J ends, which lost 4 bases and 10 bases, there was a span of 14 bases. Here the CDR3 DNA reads TGTGCCAGCAGCTCCGATTCCTATTTAGAGCAGTTCTTC. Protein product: CASSSDSYLEQFF. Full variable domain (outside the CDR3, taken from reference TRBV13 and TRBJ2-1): AAGVIQSPRHLIKEKRETATLKCYPIPRHDTVYWYQQGPGQDPQFLISFYEKMQSDKGSIPDRFSAQQFSDYHSELNMSSLELGDSALYFCASSSDSYLEQFFGPGTRLTVL.

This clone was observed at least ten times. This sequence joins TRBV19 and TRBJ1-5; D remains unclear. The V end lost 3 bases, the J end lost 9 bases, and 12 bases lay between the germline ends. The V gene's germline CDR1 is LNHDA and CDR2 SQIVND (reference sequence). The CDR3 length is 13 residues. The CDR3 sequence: CASSMKGDRPQHF. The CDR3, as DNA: TGTGCCAGTAGTATGAAGGGAGATCGGCCCCAGCATTTT.

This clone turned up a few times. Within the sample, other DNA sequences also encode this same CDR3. CDR3 sequence: CASSWTGTGELETQYF. CDR3 sequence (DNA): TGTGCCAGCAGCTGGACCGGGACAGGGGAGCTGGAGACCCAGTACTTC. The chain links TRBV5-6 to TRBJ2-5, with 10 bases matching TRBD1. The CDR3 is made up of 16 amino acids. The germline CDR1 and CDR2 sequences are SGHDT and YYEEEE. Trimming at V came to 3 bases and at J to 5 bases, leaving 10 bases not matched to a gene.

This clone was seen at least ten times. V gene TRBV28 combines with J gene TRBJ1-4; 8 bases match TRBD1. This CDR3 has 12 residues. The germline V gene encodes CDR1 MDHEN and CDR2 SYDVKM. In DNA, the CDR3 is TGTTCCTCCCAGGGGGCCGGGGAAAAACTGTTTTTT. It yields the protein CSSQGAGEKLFF.

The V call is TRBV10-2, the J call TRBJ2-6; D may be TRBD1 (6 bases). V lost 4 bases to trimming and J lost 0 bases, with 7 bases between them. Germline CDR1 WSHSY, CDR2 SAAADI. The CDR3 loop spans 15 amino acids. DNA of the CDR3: TGCGCCAGCAGTGCGGACAGCTCTGGGGCCAACGTCCTGACTTTC. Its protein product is CASSADSSGANVLTF.

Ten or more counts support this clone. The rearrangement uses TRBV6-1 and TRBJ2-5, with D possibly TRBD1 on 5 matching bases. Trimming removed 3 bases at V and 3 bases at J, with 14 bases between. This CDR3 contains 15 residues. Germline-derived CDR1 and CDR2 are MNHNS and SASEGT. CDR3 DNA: TGTGCCAGCAGTGATCCAAGGACGGACAAAGAGACCCAGTACTTC. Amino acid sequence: CASSDPRTDKETQYF.

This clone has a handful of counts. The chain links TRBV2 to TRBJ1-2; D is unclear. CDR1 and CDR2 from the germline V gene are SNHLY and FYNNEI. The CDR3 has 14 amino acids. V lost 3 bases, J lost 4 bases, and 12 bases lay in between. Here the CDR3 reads CASSDIEPLYGYTF. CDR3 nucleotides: TGTGCCAGCAGTGATATAGAACCACTCTATGGCTACACCTTC.

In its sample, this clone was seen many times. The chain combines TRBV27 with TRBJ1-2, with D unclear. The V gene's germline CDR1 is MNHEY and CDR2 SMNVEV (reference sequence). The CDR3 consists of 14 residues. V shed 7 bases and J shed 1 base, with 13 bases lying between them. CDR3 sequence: CASKVHGNNYGYTF. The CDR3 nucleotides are TGTGCCAGCAAAGTTCACGGGAATAACTATGGCTACACCTTC.

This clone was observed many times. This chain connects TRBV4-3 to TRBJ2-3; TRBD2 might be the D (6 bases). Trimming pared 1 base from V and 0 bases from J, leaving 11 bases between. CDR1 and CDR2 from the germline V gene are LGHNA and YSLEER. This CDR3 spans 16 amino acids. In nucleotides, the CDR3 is TGCGCCAGCAGCCAAGGAACCGGGACTAGCACAGATACGCAGTATTTT. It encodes CASSQGTGTSTDTQYF.

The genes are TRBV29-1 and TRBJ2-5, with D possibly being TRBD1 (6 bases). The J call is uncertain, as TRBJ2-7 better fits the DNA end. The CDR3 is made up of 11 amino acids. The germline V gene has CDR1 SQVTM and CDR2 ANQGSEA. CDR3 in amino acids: CSAGQTYEQYF. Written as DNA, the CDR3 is TGCAGCGCCGGACAGACCTACGAGCAGTACTTC.

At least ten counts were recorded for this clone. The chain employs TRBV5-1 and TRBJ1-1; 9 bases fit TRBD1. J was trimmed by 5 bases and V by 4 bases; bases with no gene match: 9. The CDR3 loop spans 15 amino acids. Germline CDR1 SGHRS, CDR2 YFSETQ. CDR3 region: CASSQQGALGTEAFF. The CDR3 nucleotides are TGCGCCAGCAGCCAACAGGGGGCGCTAGGGACTGAAGCTTTCTTT.

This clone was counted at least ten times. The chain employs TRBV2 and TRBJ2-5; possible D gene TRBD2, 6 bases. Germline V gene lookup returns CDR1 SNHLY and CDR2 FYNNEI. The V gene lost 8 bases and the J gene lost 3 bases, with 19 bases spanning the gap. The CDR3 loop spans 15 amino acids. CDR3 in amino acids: CASPREKGREETQYF. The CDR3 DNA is TGTGCCAGCCCCCGGGAGAAGGGAAGGGAAGAGACCCAGTACTTC.